This T cell receptor beta chain was identified in a study of blood T cells in healthy people across ages. Overall study results and limits: A greater number of naive CD4+ cells and higher diversity distinguished long-lived donors from aged donors. Naive T cell percentage by flow cytometry tracked strongly with beta diversity.

Using a J-beta primer mix together with a sample-barcoded 5' primer, a second PCR was run for about 7 to 12 cycles. Researchers report that a template-switch adaptor with 12 random nucleotides tagged each cDNA molecule. Any given sample supplied a minimum of 2.5 million CDR3-containing paired-end reads. MiXCR, run by TCRdb on the 5' RACE reads, gives a single entry per CDR3 protein. The repertoire holds approximately 820,000 distinct CDR3 sequences, with about 42% as singletons. Germline V lookup: CDR1 SGDLS, CDR2 YYNGEE. CDR3 length: 15 residues. V lost 3 bases and J lost 5, with 14 bases in between. To note about this clonotype: The antigen remains undetermined.

This TCR was sampled from a man in his 60s in good health. Sequencing was carried out using blood. J is TRBJ1-4 and V is TRBV9, with a possible D match to TRBD1 (5 bases). The CDR3 region has the DNA TGTGCCAGCAGCGGACCGGGACGGATCAATGAAAAACTGTTTTTT. Protein product: CASSGPGRINEKLFF.